This entry lists 8 T cell receptor beta chains sequenced from one sample in a study of response to subunit inactivated influenza vaccine. MiXCR was run by TCRdb on the RT-PCR reads, yielding one entry per CDR3 protein. The repertoire holds around 580,000 distinct CDR3 sequences, with about 11% as singletons. Source: PBMCs from blood, taken on the day of vaccination. These receptors came from a man in his forties or fifties who received an inactivated influenza vaccine.

V is TRBV27 and J is TRBJ2-5, with 8 bases aligning to TRBD1. Germline-derived CDR1 and CDR2 are MNHEY and SMNVEV (reference sequence). The CDR3 is 15 amino acids. V lost 5 bases to trimming and J lost 7 bases; unmatched junction nucleotides: 12. Here the CDR3 reads CASSPAGDRKGTQYF. The DNA for the CDR3 is TGTGCCAGCAGTCCTGCCGGGGACAGGAAGGGGACCCAGTACTTC.

This clonotype was detected ten times or more. The rearrangement uses TRBV20-1 and TRBJ1-5; the D is unclear. Germline CDR1 is DFQATT and CDR2 is SNEGSKA (reference sequence). CDR3 length: 16 residues. V shed 1 base and J shed 0 bases, with 13 bases lying between them. CDR3 residues: CSARVPKGHSNQPQHF. The CDR3 nucleotides are TGCAGTGCTAGAGTACCTAAAGGGCATAGCAATCAGCCCCAGCATTTT.

This clonotype appeared many times. This sequence joins TRBV3-1 and TRBJ1-1, with a weak D call TRBD1 (6 bases). This CDR3 is 14 amino acids long. With 2 bases removed from V and 1 base from J, the gap between germline ends came to 8 bases. Germline-derived CDR1 and CDR2 are LGHDT and YNNKEL (reference sequence). The chain's CDR3 is CASSQLQGNTEAFF. The CDR3 nucleotides are TGTGCCAGCAGCCAACTACAGGGGAACACTGAAGCTTTCTTT.

This sequence joins TRBV7-2 and TRBJ2-1; 11 positions agree with TRBD2. Germline V CDR1 and CDR2: SGHTA, FQGNSA. V gave up 5 bases and J gave up 3 bases; unmatched junction bases: 6. The CDR3 length is 16 residues. The CDR3 reads CASSPLAGGVYNEQFF. The CDR3 DNA reads as TGTGCCAGCAGCCCTTTAGCGGGAGGGGTCTACAATGAGCAGTTCTTC.

The chain couples TRBV7-8 to TRBJ1-1, with 8 bases lining up with TRBD1. V lost 0 bases, J lost 3 bases, and 6 bases stayed unmatched. The CDR3 extends over 16 amino acids. Germline CDR1 is SGHVS and CDR2 is FQNEAQ. The CDR3: CASSLAQGAWDTEAFF. The CDR3 DNA follows: TGTGCCAGCAGCTTAGCGCAGGGGGCTTGGGACACTGAAGCTTTCTTT.

The rearrangement joins TRBV5-6 to TRBJ2-5, with D tentatively TRBD2 (6 bases). V lost 1 base and J lost 2, with 15 bases in between. In germline, CDR1 is SGHDT, CDR2 YYEEEE. The CDR3 is 16 residues long. The CDR3 sequence is CASSLYPGREQETQYF. The CDR3 coding sequence is TGTGCCAGCAGCTTGTATCCGGGGCGGGAACAAGAGACCCAGTACTTC.

This chain joins TRBV20-1 and TRBJ2-3; 7 positions match TRBD2. J gave up 2 bases and V 2 bases, and 10 bases lay outside the gene matches. In germline, CDR1 is DFQATT, CDR2 SNEGSKA (reference sequence). CDR3 size: 16 residues. The CDR3 nucleotides read TGCAGTGCTAGACTAGCGGTTTCACCCCTCACAGATACGCAGTATTTT. This gives the protein CSARLAVSPLTDTQYF.

This clonotype came up a few times. The chain employs TRBV12-3 or TRBV12-4 and TRBJ2-7, with TRBD2 matching over 7 bases. The ends lost 1 base at V and 1 base at J; junction bases unmatched: 4. CDR3 length: 15 residues. The CDR3 nucleotides read TGTGCCAGCAGTTTAGGCCCAGCGGGGTCCTACGAGCAGTACTTC. Translating it yields CASSLGPAGSYEQYF.